This record covers a single T cell receptor beta chain. It has no known antigen specificity. One base away there is no much larger clone; base qualities are not given. The method was the immunoSEQ multiplex PCR assay. The multiplex PCR relied on a mix of 60 forward primers for TCR Vbeta segments and 13 reverse primers for TCR Jbeta segments. The CDR3 region of rearranged TCR beta genes was amplified from genomic DNA by a multiplex PCR assay. The amplified TCR beta libraries were sequenced on the Illumina HiSeq System as 87-base-pair reads. From the authors' description of their analysis: A later analysis counted tens of millions of unique TCR beta chains across the 550 to 750 repertoires, and 10 million to 12 million of these chains were shared by at least two donors. A nearest-neighbor algorithm error-corrected the raw reads and collapsed the reads into unique sequences, merging closely related sequences to remove PCR and sequencing errors. V, D and J gene segments were assigned by aligning CDR3 sequences to IMGT reference sequences. For a sequence to be retained, a match of at least six nucleotides to both a V gene segment and a J gene segment was required. A rearrangement was called productive if the CDR3 had no stop codons and remained in frame with V and J, and every other rearrangement was called non-productive. Following IMGT convention, CDR3 was defined as the stretch from the second conserved V-encoded cysteine to the conserved J-encoded phenylalanine. The earlier analysis of about 590 of the donors excluded sequences that lacked an unambiguous match to a single V gene segment. An earlier analysis of just under 600 of the donors called V segments functional above 56.7% productive rearrangements and segregating when the between-donor standard deviation exceeded 5%. A statistical classification framework was built to diagnose cytomegalovirus status from the catalog of TCR beta chain sequences. V and J gene assignment, in a later analysis, came from comparing TCR nucleotide sequences with IMGT/GENE-DB human TR gene sequences. In a later analysis, CDR3 sequences and most-parsimonious VDJ recombination scenarios were assigned using the TCRdist pipeline. In a later analysis, each TCR beta chain was defined by its CDR3 amino acid sequence together with its V-gene family, and reads lacking a unique V-gene family were excluded. In a later analysis, 450 to 600 highly shared, low-generation-probability nucleotide sequences were removed to address suspected cross-contamination and a sequencing artifact. In a later analysis, a clonal expansion index for each public chain was calculated from normalized within-repertoire ranks of inferred template counts. A later analysis computed generation probabilities with a VDJ recombination model fitted to out-of-frame rearrangements, and checked the results against IGoR. In a later analysis, TCR-TCR, TCR-HLA and TCR-CMV co-occurrence was scored with hypergeometric tests, and a repertoire-size bias correction was applied to TCR pairs. To estimate false discovery rates, a later analysis permuted the HLA or CMV assignments 20 times. In a later analysis, co-occurring TCRs were grouped using DBSCAN, with TCRdist sequence similarity added in when clustering inside HLA-allele-positive subsets. Repertoires with fewer than 30,000 or more than 120,000 public chains, plus five repertoires with anomalous nucleotide sharing, were excluded from co-occurrence clustering. In its TCRdb copy, this immuneACCESS table keeps in-frame sequences only and misses some clones. Where compared with another copy, unresolved V genes explain less than half of these, and the others have no known cause. The DNA was the basis for D and trimming; V, J and clone size are from that table. The sample table lists approximately 170,000 clones, roughly four fifths of them with a count of one. Approximately 3% of the sample rests with the top ten.

The sample originates from a study of cytomegalovirus exposure and HLA in healthy donors (dated by TCRdb to about 2017). Describing the broader study: An earlier analysis of fewer than 750 of the donors reported approximately 300 Gb of sequence data and 117 million unique TCR beta sequences obtained from about 179 million T cells. An early release that covered fewer than 800 HLA-typed donors contained around 330 gigabases of sequencing data and 70 million to 100 million unique TCR sequences. The genetic ancestry cluster associated with self-reported Caucasian donors included around 76% of the approximately 410 genotyped donors. The study was designed to test whether signatures of past pathogen exposure could be identified by cataloging public T cell receptors. The study profiled the T cell repertoires of 666 subjects by immunosequencing and related them to cytomegalovirus serostatus. A separate validation cohort of 100 to 150 different subjects was used in addition to the roughly 720-subject first cohort. To predict cytomegalovirus infection status, the study brought together high-throughput TCR immunosequencing, statistical association of individual TCRs with disease status, and machine learning. To study patterns of TCR occurrence, a later analysis re-analyzed previously published TCR beta repertoires from several hundred donors and added high-resolution HLA genotyping. In the later analysis, no new phenotypic data were used to find candidate immune exposures; instead, reliance was placed on TCR beta sequences and their occurrence across donors. An earlier analysis of 587 of the donors used high-throughput TCR beta sequencing to judge whether each TCR beta V gene segment behaved as functional or pseudogenic. Donor age, sex, ethnicity and CMV serostatus were compiled together with the repertoire data. A later genetic analysis took genome-wide SNP genotypes for about three fifths of the 666 donors and used that subset as a discovery cohort. All discovery cohort repertoires had been generated using a single sequencing platform. HLA typing covered class I and class II loci at four-digit resolution. The number of donors typed differed by locus, with about 629-630 for A, B, C, DRB1 and DQB1, around 520 for DQA1, 600 to 610 for DPA1, and about 450 for DPB1. Because of strong linkage in the cohort, roughly 5 DR-DQ haplotypes were treated as single units for association and clustering. Among roughly 400 genotyped donors of the cohort, an average of approximately 240,000 unique TCR beta nucleotide sequences was sequenced per donor, of which 15% to 20% were non-productive.

Study-wide conclusions, independent of this receptor: A further reported finding was that TCR beta sequences accurately predicted the HLA-A and HLA-B alleles for most subjects in the first cohort. The earlier analysis of approximately 590 of the donors excluded fewer than 20 rarely observed V segments, including chromosome 9 orphons, because counts were too low. The sequencing pipeline was judged likely to have produced a cluster of highly shared sequence variants as a technical artifact. A later analysis reported that several top co-occurrence clusters appeared linked to parvovirus B19, influenza, CMV and Epstein-Barr virus. It was suggested by the authors that the approach could potentially be generalized to other disease states and immunological phenotypes. Immune exposure information for the cohort was limited to CMV serostatus. Some IMGT-functional V segments, including TRBV6-2 and TRBV6-3, could not be distinguished by the 87-base-pair reads and were therefore excluded. In a later analysis, most CMV-associated TCR beta chains were found to appear HLA-restricted, with HLA associations seemingly driven largely by CMV exposure. In a later analysis, TCR association rates were found to vary across HLA loci, with the most associated TCRs seen for DRB1 alleles and the fewest for HLA-C alleles. A later genetic analysis reported fewer N-insertions in productive TCRs among donors in an Asian-associated ancestry cluster than the 666-donor mean. Cytomegalovirus status was reported to be diagnosed by the classifier with high specificity and sensitivity in both the original and validation cohorts. In an earlier analysis of approximately 590 of the donors, most TCR beta V segments appeared in productive rearrangements about 87% or about 30% of the time, broadly matching IMGT annotations. In vitro tests confirmed that three of the cytomegalovirus-associated TCR beta chains recognize cytomegalovirus antigens. Because some donors lacked HLA typing at each locus, the association tests relied only on the typed subset. When HLA alleles, especially DR and DQ, strongly co-occurred, attributing TCR associations to individual alleles was difficult. Correlated functional status among segregating V segments might be attributable to linkage disequilibrium, but an unknown experimental factor could not be ruled out. Across donors, most TCR sequences were observed very rarely, whereas some public TCRs were present in many individuals. The cohort was sequenced for TCR beta chains only, and without alpha or paired-chain data the features that could be detected were limited. At a false discovery rate of 0.05, a later analysis linked under 20,000 TCR beta sequences to specific HLA alleles. Sequencing depth was assumed to be roughly uniform across donors in the presence/absence analyses, though that assumption may not hold. V-gene and J-gene trimming of TCR beta chains was associated with a missense DCLRE1C variant in a later genetic analysis, and the association was replicated in an independent cohort. A later analysis found that HLA-associated TCR beta chains were more clonally expanded and had lower generation probabilities than equally common non-associated chains. A total of 150 to 200 TCR beta chains were listed by the study as associated with cytomegalovirus.

The cohort comprised under 700 healthy bone marrow donors. At the time of sampling, all cohort members were nominally healthy, though unrecorded immune exposures were likely present. The donor tested CMV seropositive and was one of the 289 seropositive cohort members. A peripheral blood sample was provided by each donor, and peripheral blood mononuclear cells were used for TCR beta sequencing. The Qiagen DNeasy Blood Extraction Kit was used to extract genomic DNA from the blood cell samples. The V end loses 8 bases and the J end loses 7 bases, and a stretch of 18 bases separates them. The germline V gene (reference sequence) supplies CDR1 LNHDA and CDR2 SQIVND. The CDR3 has 14 amino acids, counting the end cysteine and phenylalanine. Kept here is only the CDR3 DNA, which spans 42 bases and is read in frame from base 1.

Sequences were obtained from PBMCs. The sequence derives from a woman aged 25 to 45 in good health and CMV-seropositive. The rearranged segments are TRBV19 and TRBJ2-1, and the D gene may be TRBD2, 6 bases matching. Here is the DNA: TGTGCCAGTTGCCCCACCTCCGGGAGAAATGAGCAGTTCTTC. Translated, it gives CASCPTSGRNEQFF.